The clone carrying this TCR beta chain was seen a handful of times. Antigen: not known. Each of the donors was a healthy bone marrow donor. This sample is part of a study of cytomegalovirus exposure and HLA in healthy donors. Study-level points and caveats: Common viral pathogens (according to a later analysis) appeared linked to several of the most significant clusters. The productive fraction for most TCR beta V segments was about 90% or about 30% in an earlier analysis. TCR beta V- and J-gene trimming was later associated with a missense DCLRE1C variant.

The PCR made use of 60 Vbeta and 13 Jbeta primers. The repertoire was sequenced with immunoSEQ multiplex PCR; TCRdb's copy has only in-frame clones and lacks some. The sample lists 90,000 to 100,000 clones, 70% to 80% occurring once. V dropped 2 bases and J dropped 3 bases, with 20 bases sitting between them. CDR1 and CDR2 (germline): MNHEY, SMNVEV (reference sequence). This CDR3 spans 18 amino acids. Material for sequencing was PBMCs. The J gene is TRBJ2-1, the V gene TRBV27, with D unclear. This TCR was sampled from a female donor in good health and CMV-seronegative. The CDR3 DNA sequence: TGTGCCAGCAGTTTAGATGCTCCGAGGCCGACGATCTACAATGAGCAGTTCTTC. Its protein is CASSLDAPRPTIYNEQFF.